The rows below give T cell receptor beta chains drawn from one sample of a study of T cell responses to AZD1222 COVID-19 vaccine. Clones were sequenced by immunoSEQ multiplex PCR, and TCRdb holds only the in-frame ones, with some missing. The sample has some 250,000 clones; around 93% are singletons. Sequencing was performed on peripheral blood, taken 28 days after the second AZD1222 dose. The source of these receptors is an adult who received the AZD1222 COVID-19 vaccine. The CDR3 runs from the conserved cysteine through the conserved F or W. D genes are given only for firm matches. Only some rows state a clone size, as once, few, many or a class for expanded clones.

clone_size j_call v_call d_call cdr3_aa cdr3_nt
- TRBJ2-5 TRBV4-2 - CASSQDRRTAVYF TGTGCCAGCAGCCAAGATCGGCGGACAGCCGTTTACTTC
- TRBJ2-1 TRBV11-3 - CASSLVRGEGEQFF TGTGCCAGCAGCTTAGTAAGGGGAGAGGGTGAGCAGTTCTTC
- TRBJ2-3 TRBV7-2 - CASSPQQSTDTQYF TGTGCCAGCAGCCCCCAACAGTCCACAGATACGCAGTATTTT
- TRBJ2-7 TRBV6-2/TRBV6-3 - CASSYEGREQYF TGTGCCAGCAGTTACGAGGGGAGGGAGCAGTACTTC
- TRBJ2-6 TRBV1 - CTSSQGAGANVLTF TGCACCAGCAGCCAGGGTGCTGGGGCCAACGTCCTGACTTTC
- TRBJ2-3 TRBV25-1 - CATGTDTQYF TGTGCCACCGGCACAGATACGCAGTATTTT
- TRBJ1-6 TRBV10-2 TRBD1 CASSESRTGSSPLHF TGCGCCAGCAGTGAGTCGAGGACAGGGTCTTCACCCCTCCACTTT
few TRBJ2-7 TRBV4-1 TRBD2 CASSQVSTLAGSYEQYF TGCGCCAGCAGCCAAGTCAGCACGCTAGCGGGGTCCTACGAGCAGTACTTC
- TRBJ1-4 TRBV5-4 - CASSLEGLNEKLFF TGTGCCAGCAGCTTGGAGGGACTTAATGAAAAACTGTTTTTT
- TRBJ2-5 TRBV3-1/TRBV3-2 - CASSQDLTQETQYF TGTGCCAGCAGCCAAGATCTAACCCAAGAGACCCAGTACTTC
once TRBJ1-1 TRBV18 - CASSGVRIGTEAFF TGTGCCAGCTCGGGGGTTCGTATCGGCACTGAAGCTTTCTTT
few TRBJ1-1 TRBV12-3/TRBV12-4 - CASSLGSDTEAFF TGTGCCAGCAGTTTAGGGTCGGACACTGAAGCTTTCTTT
- TRBJ2-7 TRBV5-4 TRBD2 CASSRSGTDYEQYF TGTGCCAGCAGCCGTAGCGGGACTGACTACGAGCAGTACTTC
- TRBJ2-5 TRBV28 - CASSFLRGKTQYF TGTGCCAGCAGTTTCCTCAGGGGAAAGACCCAGTACTTC
- TRBJ2-3 TRBV6-2/TRBV6-3 TRBD1 CASSSGGREDTQYF TGTGCCAGCAGTTCAGGGGGAAGAGAAGATACGCAGTATTTT
- TRBJ1-2 TRBV7-8 TRBD1 CASSPRTGAYGYTF TGTGCCAGCAGCCCGCGGACAGGAGCCTATGGCTACACCTTC
- TRBJ1-1 TRBV6-5 - CASSYRTTKSHTEAFF TGTGCCAGCAGTTACCGGACAACAAAAAGTCACACTGAAGCTTTCTTT
- TRBJ1-4 TRBV10-3 - CAISGGDEKLFF TGTGCCATCAGTGGGGGAGATGAAAAACTGTTTTTT
- TRBJ2-7 TRBV2 TRBD2 CASKWDMRSGKIEQYF TGTGCCAGCAAATGGGATATGCGAAGCGGGAAAATCGAGCAGTACTTC
- TRBJ2-4 TRBV2 TRBD2 CASKNWEGGVAKNIQYF TGTGCCAGCAAGAATTGGGAGGGAGGGGTAGCCAAAAACATTCAGTACTTC
- TRBJ1-5 TRBV3-1/TRBV3-2 - CASSRTHSNQPQHF TGTGCCAGCAGCCGGACCCATAGCAATCAGCCCCAGCATTTT
- TRBJ2-4 TRBV7-2 TRBD2 CASSPSTSGASQNIQYF TGTGCCAGCAGCCCATCAACTAGCGGGGCTAGCCAGAACATTCAGTACTTC